This T cell receptor (beta chain) was documented in a study of cytomegalovirus exposure and HLA in healthy donors. In the PCR, 60 Vbeta and 13 Jbeta primers were used. Profiled with immunoSEQ multiplex PCR; TCRdb holds only in-frame clones, not every one. The sample consists of 80,000 to 100,000 clones, roughly 70% of them appearing once. Germline trimming cut 7 bases from V and 7 bases from J; bases unmatched to any gene: 5. This CDR3 is 12 amino acids long. Germline assignment: CDR1 SGHRS and CDR2 YFSETQ. The sample consisted of PBMCs. The chain combines TRBV5-1 with TRBJ1-2, with 9 positions matching TRBD1. The TCR sequence derives from a man over 45 in good health and CMV-seronegative. The CDR3 region is CASWTGEGGYTF. The CDR3 coding sequence is TGCGCCAGCTGGACAGGGGAGGGTGGCTACACCTTC.